This TCR beta chain was captured in a study of cytomegalovirus exposure and HLA in healthy donors. Regarding the study as a whole: According to a later analysis, TCR clusters from the first cohort tended to co-occur in the roughly 120 validation repertoires.

The assay was immunoSEQ multiplex PCR, and TCRdb's table has in-frame clones only and misses some. The sample has about 62,000 clones, around 95% seen once. Concerning this clone itself: Its antigen is as yet unknown.

This CDR3 is built from 13 residues. Germline lookup yields CDR1 SNHLY and CDR2 FYNNEI. The J segment lost 5 bases and the V segment lost 10 bases, leaving 8 bases of the junction unmatched. The clonotype was recovered from a woman younger than 30 in good health and CMV-seropositive. The chain combines TRBV2 with TRBJ1-2; TRBD1 matches at 9 bases. Sequencing used PBMCs. The CDR3 sequence is CATSGTGFYGYTF. DNA for the CDR3: TGTGCCACCTCCGGGACAGGGTTTTATGGCTACACCTTC.